One and the same sample provided the 7 T cell receptor beta chains below, sequenced in a study of blood T cells in healthy people across ages. Sample-barcoded 5' priming and a J-beta primer mix drove a second PCR of about 6 to 12 cycles. MiXCR was run by TCRdb on the 5' RACE reads, yielding one entry per CDR3 protein. The sample has hundreds of thousands of distinct CDR3 sequences, approximately 49% seen once. The sample consisted of blood. The receptors were gathered from a young man in good health.

Only a few counts were recorded for this clonotype. The J gene is TRBJ1-2, the V gene TRBV25-1; D call uncertain. The CDR3 is 13 amino acids. Germline loops: CDR1 MGHDK, CDR2 SYGVNS. V lost 4 bases and J 3 bases, leaving 9 bases between the germline ends. CDR3 amino acids: CASSGPPDYGYTF. The CDR3 nucleotides read TGTGCCAGCAGTGGGCCTCCGGACTATGGCTACACCTTC.

The chain carries TRBV4-2 and TRBJ2-7; TRBD1 agrees at 7 bases. V trimming: 7 bases; J trimming: 6 bases; junction bases outside the gene matches: 6. CDR3 length equals 12 residues. From germline, CDR1 is LGHNA and CDR2 YNFKEQ. CDR3 amino acids: CASNRGYGEQYF. Written as DNA, the CDR3 is TGTGCCAGCAACAGGGGCTACGGCGAGCAGTACTTC.

This chain joins TRBV2 and TRBJ1-2; TRBD1 agrees at 7 bases. V dropped 9 bases and J dropped 8; count of bases not matched to a gene: 12. Germline CDR1 reads SNHLY; CDR2 reads FYNNEI. The CDR3 totals 13 residues. CDR3 amino acids: CASSKGAPIGYTF. CDR3 DNA sequence: TGTGCCAGTAGTAAGGGGGCACCTATCGGCTACACCTTC.

V usage is TRBV27 and J usage is TRBJ1-2; D not resolved. This CDR3 region has 13 residues. Trimming removed 4 bases from V and 5 bases from J, with 11 bases in between. Germline assignment: CDR1 MNHEY and CDR2 SMNVEV (reference sequence). DNA for the CDR3: TGTGCCAGCAGTTCGAGGGCCGGGTATGGCTACACCTTC. Amino acid sequence: CASSSRAGYGYTF.

In this sample, this clonotype turned up a few times. The genes are TRBV27 and TRBJ2-1; 9 nucleotides match TRBD1. The junction had 16 bases not matched to a gene; V was cut back by 6 bases and J by 7 bases. CDR1 is MNHEY and CDR2 is SMNVEV in the germline V gene (reference sequence). This CDR3 contains 17 residues. Written as DNA, the CDR3 is TGTGCCAGCAGGCCCGGGACAGGGTTCTTTGTGAAGAATGAGCAGTTCTTC. Protein: CASRPGTGFFVKNEQFF.

This clonotype was detected many times. The CDR3 region has the DNA TGTGCCAGCAAGATAGGGGGGGGACAGGCTACAGATACGCAGTATTTT. Translation: CASKIGGGQATDTQYF. The chain is built from TRBV6-1 and TRBJ2-3, with D perhaps TRBD1 (8 bases). Germline CDR1 MNHNS, CDR2 SASEGT. The CDR3 contains 16 residues. V lost 7 bases, J lost 3 bases, and 20 bases lay in between.

There are a few counts of this clonotype. This chain connects TRBV12-3 or TRBV12-4 to TRBJ1-5, with 9 positions matching TRBD1. The CDR3 runs 15 residues. The J segment lost 5 bases and the V segment lost 6 bases, leaving 8 bases of the junction unmatched. CDR3 DNA: TGTGCCAGCAGAGGGGGACAGGGTACATATCAGCCCCAGCATTTT. This encodes CASRGGQGTYQPQHF.